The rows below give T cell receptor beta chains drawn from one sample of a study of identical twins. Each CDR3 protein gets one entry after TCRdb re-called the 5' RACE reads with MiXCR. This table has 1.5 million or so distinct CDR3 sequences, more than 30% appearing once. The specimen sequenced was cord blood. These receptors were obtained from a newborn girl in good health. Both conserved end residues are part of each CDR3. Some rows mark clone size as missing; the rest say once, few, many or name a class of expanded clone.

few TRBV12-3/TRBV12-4 CASSFSAHNEQYF
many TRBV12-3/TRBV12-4 CASSPQTSGRGEQYF
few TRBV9 CASSVGSDTYEQYF
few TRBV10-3 CAISESRDEQYF
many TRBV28 CASSMQGTQYF
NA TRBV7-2 CASSLQRRNEQFF
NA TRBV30 CAWSVGGLNTDTQYF
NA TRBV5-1 CASSPLLLAGIGTKNIQYF
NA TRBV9 CASSVGGHQETQYF
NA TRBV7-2 CASSLSNPLGEYF
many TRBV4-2 CASSPLTQRGMYEQYF
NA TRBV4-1 CASSRYLAGNNEQFF
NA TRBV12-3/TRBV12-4 CASSLSETLWAAKLFF